The rows below give T cell receptor beta chains drawn from one sample of a study of blood T cell repertoires in COVID-19. Assay used: immunoSEQ multiplex PCR; TCRdb lists only in-frame clones, some missing. This table holds approximately 85,000 clones, 70% to 90% found once. Specimen: peripheral blood. The receptors shown here come from a woman aged 70-85 years with active or convalescent COVID-19. Each CDR3 is given with its conserved first and last residue. Each record gives: V gene, J gene, clone size, D gene, CDR3 protein, CDR3 DNA. A D gene is named only where the DNA matches it firmly. Size is stated for part of the rows, as once, few or many counts, or as a class when the clone is expanded.

v_gene: TRBV6-1
j_gene: TRBJ2-7
abundance: NA
d_gene: NA
CDR3aa: CASSENGEQYF
CDR3nt: TGTGCCAGCAGTGAAAACGGCGAGCAGTACTTC

v_gene: TRBV10-1
j_gene: TRBJ1-6
abundance: few
d_gene: TRBD1
CDR3aa: CASSSGDRGNSPLHF
CDR3nt: TGCGCCAGCAGTTCGGGGGACAGGGGCAATTCACCCCTCCACTTT

v_gene: TRBV15
j_gene: TRBJ2-7
abundance: NA
d_gene: NA
CDR3aa: CATSRDVRWGTLYEQYF
CDR3nt: TGTGCCACCAGCAGAGATGTCCGTTGGGGGACATTGTACGAGCAGTACTTC

v_gene: TRBV19
j_gene: TRBJ2-6
abundance: NA
d_gene: NA
CDR3aa: CASSIDSGGHRSGANVLTF
CDR3nt: TGTGCCAGTAGTATAGACAGTGGCGGGCACCGCTCTGGGGCCAACGTCCTGACTTTC

v_gene: TRBV18
j_gene: TRBJ1-1
abundance: NA
d_gene: NA
CDR3aa: CASSRQRDTEAFF
CDR3nt: TGTGCCAGCTCACGTCAGCGGGACACTGAAGCTTTCTTT

v_gene: TRBV4-2
j_gene: TRBJ2-7
abundance: NA
d_gene: TRBD1
CDR3aa: CASSQERQGAGEQYF
CDR3nt: TGTGCCAGCAGCCAAGAACGACAGGGGGCCGGCGAGCAGTACTTC

v_gene: TRBV5-1
j_gene: TRBJ2-5
abundance: NA
d_gene: NA
CDR3aa: CASSSLGQSQETQYF
CDR3nt: TGCGCCAGCAGCTCCCTGGGACAAAGCCAAGAGACCCAGTACTTC

v_gene: TRBV28
j_gene: TRBJ1-3
abundance: NA
d_gene: NA
CDR3aa: CASSSGSGTGNTIYF
CDR3nt: TGTGCCAGCAGTTCAGGGTCTGGGACTGGAAACACCATATATTTT

v_gene: TRBV6-2/TRBV6-3
j_gene: TRBJ1-2
abundance: NA
d_gene: NA
CDR3aa: CASSYQGTGYTF
CDR3nt: TGTGCCAGCAGTTACCAGGGGACTGGCTACACCTTC

v_gene: TRBV6-5
j_gene: TRBJ1-5
abundance: NA
d_gene: NA
CDR3aa: CASSYKGASQPQHF
CDR3nt: TGTGCCAGCAGTTACAAAGGGGCTAGTCAGCCCCAGCATTTT

v_gene: TRBV4-1
j_gene: TRBJ2-3
abundance: NA
d_gene: TRBD1
CDR3aa: CASSPRPDRGYTDTQYF
CDR3nt: TGCGCCAGCAGCCCTCGTCCCGACAGGGGATACACAGATACGCAGTATTTT

v_gene: TRBV27
j_gene: TRBJ2-7
abundance: NA
d_gene: TRBD1
CDR3aa: CASSLKYRGTGVSSYEQYF
CDR3nt: TGTGCCAGCAGTTTAAAATACCGAGGGACAGGCGTGAGCTCCTACGAGCAGTACTTC

v_gene: TRBV29-1
j_gene: TRBJ2-4
abundance: NA
d_gene: NA
CDR3aa: CSVDLGVGNIQYF
CDR3nt: TGCAGCGTTGATTTAGGAGTCGGAAACATTCAGTACTTC

v_gene: TRBV4-1
j_gene: TRBJ2-1
abundance: NA
d_gene: NA
CDR3aa: CASSQALEQFF
CDR3nt: TGCGCCAGCAGCCAAGCGTTAGAGCAGTTCTTC

v_gene: TRBV2
j_gene: TRBJ1-6
abundance: few
d_gene: NA
CDR3aa: CASSDRVVYNSPLHF
CDR3nt: TGTGCCAGCAGTGACAGGGTGGTCTATAATTCACCCCTCCACTTT

v_gene: TRBV7-2
j_gene: TRBJ2-4
abundance: once
d_gene: NA
CDR3aa: CASSLASLLVNIQYF
CDR3nt: TGTGCCAGCAGCTTAGCGTCCCTACTTGTTAACATTCAGTACTTC

v_gene: TRBV5-5
j_gene: TRBJ2-1
abundance: NA
d_gene: NA
CDR3aa: CASSLETGVKYNEQFF
CDR3nt: TGTGCCAGCAGCCTAGAGACTGGCGTCAAGTACAATGAGCAGTTCTTC

v_gene: TRBV5-1
j_gene: TRBJ1-2
abundance: once
d_gene: NA
CDR3aa: CASSSTANYGYTF
CDR3nt: TGCGCCAGCAGCTCGACAGCTAACTATGGCTACACCTTC

v_gene: TRBV20-1
j_gene: TRBJ1-2
abundance: NA
d_gene: NA
CDR3aa: CSARRDYGYTF
CDR3nt: TGCAGTGCTAGGAGGGACTATGGCTACACCTTC

v_gene: TRBV7-2
j_gene: TRBJ1-5
abundance: few
d_gene: TRBD1
CDR3aa: CASSVAGGASQPQHF
CDR3nt: TGTGCCAGCAGCGTCGCAGGGGGCGCGAGTCAGCCCCAGCATTTT

v_gene: TRBV11-2
j_gene: TRBJ2-6
abundance: NA
d_gene: NA
CDR3aa: CASSREGGANVLTF
CDR3nt: TGTGCCAGCAGCAGAGAGGGCGGGGCCAACGTCCTGACTTTC

v_gene: TRBV4-1
j_gene: TRBJ1-2
abundance: NA
d_gene: NA
CDR3aa: CASSQGGRGPLDYGYTF
CDR3nt: TGCGCCAGCAGCCAAGGGGGGCGTGGACCTTTAGACTATGGCTACACCTTC

v_gene: TRBV27
j_gene: TRBJ1-2
abundance: NA
d_gene: NA
CDR3aa: CASTHPGSAYGYTF
CDR3nt: TGTGCCAGCACCCACCCGGGGTCTGCGTATGGCTACACCTTC

v_gene: TRBV10-3
j_gene: TRBJ1-2
abundance: NA
d_gene: NA
CDR3aa: CAISEFEGDYGYTF
CDR3nt: TGTGCCATCAGTGAGTTTGAGGGGGACTATGGCTACACCTTC

v_gene: TRBV6-2/TRBV6-3
j_gene: TRBJ1-5
abundance: NA
d_gene: TRBD1
CDR3aa: CASSYSSWDSPDQPQHF
CDR3nt: TGTGCCAGCAGTTACTCCTCCTGGGACAGCCCGGATCAGCCCCAGCATTTT

v_gene: TRBV3-1/TRBV3-2
j_gene: TRBJ2-4
abundance: NA
d_gene: NA
CDR3aa: CASSQPIQDRFLAKNIQYF
CDR3nt: TGTGCCAGCAGCCAACCGATACAAGACAGATTCCTAGCCAAAAACATTCAGTACTTC

v_gene: TRBV4-1
j_gene: TRBJ2-1
abundance: NA
d_gene: TRBD1
CDR3aa: CASSQDNRGREQFF
CDR3nt: TGCGCCAGCAGCCAAGATAACAGGGGGAGGGAGCAGTTCTTC

v_gene: TRBV7-2
j_gene: TRBJ1-1
abundance: NA
d_gene: NA
CDR3aa: CASSLWGPGEAFF
CDR3nt: TGTGCCAGCAGCTTATGGGGGCCGGGTGAAGCTTTCTTT

v_gene: TRBV5-4
j_gene: TRBJ1-2
abundance: NA
d_gene: TRBD1
CDR3aa: CASSGGQAFSF
CDR3nt: TGTGCCAGCAGCGGAGGACAGGCTTTCTCCTTC

v_gene: TRBV6-4
j_gene: TRBJ1-1
abundance: NA
d_gene: NA
CDR3aa: CACSATGGSDAFF
CDR3nt: TGTGCCTGCAGTGCGACGGGGGGGTCTGATGCTTTCTTT

v_gene: TRBV7-2
j_gene: TRBJ2-5
abundance: once
d_gene: NA
CDR3aa: CASSLVGQETQYF
CDR3nt: TGTGCCAGCAGCTTAGTCGGCCAAGAGACCCAGTACTTC

v_gene: TRBV7-2
j_gene: TRBJ1-5
abundance: once
d_gene: TRBD1
CDR3aa: CASSLGQGLYQPQHF
CDR3nt: TGTGCCAGCAGCTTAGGACAGGGGCTGTATCAGCCCCAGCATTTT

v_gene: TRBV7-9
j_gene: TRBJ1-4
abundance: few
d_gene: NA
CDR3aa: CASSKLEAGEGEKLFF
CDR3nt: TGTGCCAGCAGCAAACTCGAGGCGGGGGAGGGTGAAAAACTGTTTTTT

v_gene: TRBV19
j_gene: TRBJ2-5
abundance: NA
d_gene: TRBD1
CDR3aa: CAVGHRGQETQYF
CDR3nt: TGTGCCGTAGGACACAGGGGCCAAGAGACCCAGTACTTC

v_gene: TRBV10-1
j_gene: TRBJ2-3
abundance: NA
d_gene: TRBD2
CDR3aa: CASSGLAGATDTQYF
CDR3nt: TGCGCCAGCAGTGGGTTAGCGGGAGCCACAGATACGCAGTATTTT

v_gene: TRBV2
j_gene: TRBJ1-2
abundance: few
d_gene: NA
CDR3aa: CASSDRYGYTF
CDR3nt: TGTGCCAGCAGTGATCGGTATGGCTACACCTTC

v_gene: TRBV4-2
j_gene: TRBJ2-2
abundance: NA
d_gene: TRBD2
CDR3aa: CASSPFLAVAGFGELFF
CDR3nt: TGTGCCAGCAGCCCCTTTCTCGCGGTAGCGGGATTTGGGGAGCTGTTTTTT